This T cell receptor (beta chain) appears in the sequencing data of a study of somatic mutations in cytotoxic T cells in rheumatoid arthritis. This CDR3 is built from 16 residues. J was trimmed by 3 bases and V by 8 bases; bases with no gene match: 10. The germline gives CDR1 LNHNV, CDR2 YYDKDF (reference sequence). Study-level results: Among rheumatoid arthritis patients and age-matched healthy controls, CD8+ T-cell clonality was not significantly different.

Details on this clone: Its antigen is unknown.

Using immunoSEQ multiplex PCR, the repertoire was profiled, and TCRdb retains in-frame clones only, with some absent. The sample lists some 16,000 clones, approximately 80% occurring once. The chain carries TRBV15 and TRBJ2-2; 9 bases map to TRBD2. The TCR sequence derives from an adult with rheumatoid arthritis. The source material was CD8+ T cells sorted from blood. CDR3 loop: CATAGRGGADTGELFF. CDR3 nucleotides: TGTGCCACCGCGGGGCGCGGGGGGGCTGACACCGGGGAGCTGTTTTTT. The variable domain in full, completed from reference TRBV15 and TRBJ2-2, reads DAMVIQNPRYQVTQFGKPVTLSCSQTLNHNVMYWYQQKSSQAPKLLFHYYDKDFNNEADTPDNFQSRRPNTSFCFLDIRSPGLGDTAMYLCATAGRGGADTGELFFGEGSRLTVL.